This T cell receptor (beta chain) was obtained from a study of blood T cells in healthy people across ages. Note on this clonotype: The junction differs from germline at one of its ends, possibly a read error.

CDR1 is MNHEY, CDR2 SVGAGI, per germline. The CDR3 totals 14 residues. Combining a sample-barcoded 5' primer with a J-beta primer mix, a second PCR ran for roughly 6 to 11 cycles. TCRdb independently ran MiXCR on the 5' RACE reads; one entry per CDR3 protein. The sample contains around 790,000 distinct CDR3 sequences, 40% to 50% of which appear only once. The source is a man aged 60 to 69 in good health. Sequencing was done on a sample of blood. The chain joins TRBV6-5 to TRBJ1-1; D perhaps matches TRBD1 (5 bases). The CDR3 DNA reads TGTGCCAGCAGCACCACTCAGGGCGCCACTGAAGTTTTCTTT. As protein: CASSTTQGATEVFF.